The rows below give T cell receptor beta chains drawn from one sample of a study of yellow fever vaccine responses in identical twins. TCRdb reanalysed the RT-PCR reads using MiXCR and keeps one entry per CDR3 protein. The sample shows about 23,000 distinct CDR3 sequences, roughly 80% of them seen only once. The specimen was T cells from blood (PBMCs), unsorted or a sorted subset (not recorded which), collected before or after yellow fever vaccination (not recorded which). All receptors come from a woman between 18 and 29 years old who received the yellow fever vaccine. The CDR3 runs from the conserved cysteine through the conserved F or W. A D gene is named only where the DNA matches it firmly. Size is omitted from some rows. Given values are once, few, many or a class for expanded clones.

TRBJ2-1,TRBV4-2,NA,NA,TGTGCCAGCCAACATCCAGGACTGGGACACAATGAGCAGTTCTTC,CASQHPGLGHNEQFF
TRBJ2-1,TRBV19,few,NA,TGTGCCAGTAGTATAGGCCCCGCGGAGGAGCAGTTCTTC,CASSIGPAEEQFF
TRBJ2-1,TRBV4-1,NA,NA,TGCGCCAGCAGCCGCCTGGACAGCAACAATGAGCAGTTCTTC,CASSRLDSNNEQFF
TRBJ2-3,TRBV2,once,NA,TGTGCCAGCAGTGAAGCCCTAGCTATAGATACGCAGTATTTT,CASSEALAIDTQYF
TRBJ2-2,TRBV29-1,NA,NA,TGCAGCGCCCCGCGGAACACCGGGGAGCTGTTTTTT,CSAPRNTGELFF
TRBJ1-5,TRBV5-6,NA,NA,TGTGCCAGCAGCCCCTCATCAAATTCATTGGGGGGCAATCAGCCCCAGCATTTT,CASSPSSNSLGGNQPQHF
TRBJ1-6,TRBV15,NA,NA,TGTGCCACCAGCAGGGGCTCAGGGGTGAGTTCACCCCTCCACTTT,CATSRGSGVSSPLHF
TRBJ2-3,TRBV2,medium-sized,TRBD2,TGTGCCAGCCTCCCTATGAGCGGGGGGGGTACGGATACGCAGTATTTT,CASLPMSGGGTDTQYF
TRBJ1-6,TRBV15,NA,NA,TGTGCCACCAGCGGTGCAGGGAATTCACCCCTCCACTTT,CATSGAGNSPLHF
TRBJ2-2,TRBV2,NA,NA,TGTGCCAGCAGGAGGGACTTAAACACCGGGGAGCTGTTTTTT,CASRRDLNTGELFF
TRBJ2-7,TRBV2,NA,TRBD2,TGTGCCAGCAGTCAAACTAGCGGGGTCTCCTACGAGCAGTACTTC,CASSQTSGVSYEQYF
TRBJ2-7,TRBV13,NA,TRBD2,TGTGCCAGCAGGTTACCGGGACTAGCATACGAGCAGTACTTC,CASRLPGLAYEQYF
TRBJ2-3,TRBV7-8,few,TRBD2,TGTGCCAGCAGGCCCCCGGCTAGCGGAGATACAGATACGCAGTATTTT,CASRPPASGDTDTQYF
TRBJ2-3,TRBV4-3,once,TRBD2,TGCGCCAGCAGCCAAGGGAGCGGGGGCCAATATTTAACAGATACGCAGTATTTT,CASSQGSGGQYLTDTQYF
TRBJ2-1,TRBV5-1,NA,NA,TGCGCCAGCAGCTTTAGCGACAATGAGCAGTTCTTC,CASSFSDNEQFF
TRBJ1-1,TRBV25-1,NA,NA,TGTGCCAGCAGTGGGACGTGGGGGGACACTGAAGCTTTCTTT,CASSGTWGDTEAFF
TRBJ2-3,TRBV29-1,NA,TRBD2,TGCAGCGTGGAGCTAGCGGGAGTAGGAGATACGCAGTATTTT,CSVELAGVGDTQYF
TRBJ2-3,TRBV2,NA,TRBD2,TGTGCCAGCAGTGGACTAGCCCGGGGAGATACGCAGTATTTT,CASSGLARGDTQYF
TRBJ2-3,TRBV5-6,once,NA,TGTGCCAGCAGAATTACCCCCCAGCCAGATACGCAGTATTTT,CASRITPQPDTQYF
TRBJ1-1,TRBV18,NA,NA,TGTGCCAGCTCACAGGGAGGGGCGAACACTGAAGCTTTCTTT,CASSQGGANTEAFF
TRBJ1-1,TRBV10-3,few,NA,TGTGCCATCAGTGAGGGAGTTCGGCAGTCGAACACTGAAGCTTTCTTT,CAISEGVRQSNTEAFF
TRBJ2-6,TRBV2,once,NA,TGTGCCAGCAAGGATAGTGGGGCCAACGTCCTGACTTTC,CASKDSGANVLTF
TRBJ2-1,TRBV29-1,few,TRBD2,TGCAGCGTTCCCCAAGCTAGCGGGAGGTTTCAAGAGCAGTTCTTC,CSVPQASGRFQEQFF
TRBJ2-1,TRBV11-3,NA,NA,TGTGCCAGTACAGGACCGTCCTACAATGAGCAGTTCTTC,CASTGPSYNEQFF
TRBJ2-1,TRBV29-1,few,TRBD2,TGCAGCCTCCTTGGGGCTAGCGGGAGCTCCTACAATGAGCAGTTCTTC,CSLLGASGSSYNEQFF
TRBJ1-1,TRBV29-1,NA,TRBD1,TGCAGCGTCTCCACCGGTAGGTGGACAGGGATGGTGAGCACTGAAGCTTTCTTT,CSVSTGRWTGMVSTEAFF
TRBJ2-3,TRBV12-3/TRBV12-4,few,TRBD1,TGTGCCAGCAGTTCGGGACAGGGGGGCACAGATACGCAGTATTTT,CASSSGQGGTDTQYF
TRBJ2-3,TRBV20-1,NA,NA,TGCAGTGTGGATGTTAGCACAGATACGCAGTATTTT,CSVDVSTDTQYF
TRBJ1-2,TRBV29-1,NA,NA,TGCAGCGTTCGTACAACGGACAACTATGGCTACACCTTC,CSVRTTDNYGYTF
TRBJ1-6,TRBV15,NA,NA,TGTGCCACCAGCAGAGATTGGGCAGCAAATAATTCACCCCTCCACTTT,CATSRDWAANNSPLHF
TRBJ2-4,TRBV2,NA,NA,TGTGCCAGCAAGTTCGGGTTATGGGACATTCAGTACTTC,CASKFGLWDIQYF
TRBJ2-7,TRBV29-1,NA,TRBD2,TGCAGCGTTGATGCCACTAGCGGGAGTAAGAACGAGCAGTACTTC,CSVDATSGSKNEQYF
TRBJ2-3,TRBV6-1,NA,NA,TGTGCCAGCAGTGAACAAGTCGCGCTAGGCACAGATACGCAGTATTTT,CASSEQVALGTDTQYF
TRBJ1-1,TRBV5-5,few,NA,TGTGCCAGCAGCTGGGGGGCTTCGGTGAACACTGAAGCTTTCTTT,CASSWGASVNTEAFF
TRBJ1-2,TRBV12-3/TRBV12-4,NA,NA,TGTGCCAGCGGAAGCTATGGCTACACCTTC,CASGSYGYTF
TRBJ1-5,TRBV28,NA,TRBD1,TGTGCCAGCAGTTTAGGCGACAGGGATTCTCAGCCCCAGCATTTT,CASSLGDRDSQPQHF
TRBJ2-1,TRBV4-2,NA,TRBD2,TGTGCCAGCAGCGCCCGCGGCGGGGGGAGCTCCTACAATGAGCAGTTCTTC,CASSARGGGSSYNEQFF
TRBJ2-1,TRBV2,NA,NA,TGTGCCAGCAAGGATCAATCCAGCGAGGGCTCCTACAATGAGCAGTTCTTC,CASKDQSSEGSYNEQFF
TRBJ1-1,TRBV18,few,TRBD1,TGTGCCAGCCATCCGGGACAGACTATGAACACTGAAGCTTTCTTT,CASHPGQTMNTEAFF
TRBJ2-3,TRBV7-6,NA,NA,TGTGCCAGCAGCCCTCAGGTGCCTGATACGCAGTATTTT,CASSPQVPDTQYF